The 9 T cell receptor beta chains below all came from one sample that was sequenced in a study of cytomegalovirus exposure and HLA in healthy donors. It was with 60 Vbeta and 13 Jbeta primers that the PCR ran. Assay used: immunoSEQ multiplex PCR; TCRdb lists only in-frame clones, some missing. The sample carries about 190,000 clones, 70% to 75% recorded once. Specimen: PBMCs. Receptor source: a man aged 25-40 years in good health and CMV-seropositive.

The chain joins TRBV11-2 to TRBJ2-3, with TRBD2 identical over 8 bases. The germline gives CDR1 SGHAT, CDR2 FQNNGV. This CDR3 is 17 amino acids long. V gave up 5 bases and J gave up 0 bases; unmatched junction bases: 10. CDR3 region: CASSPTGGAASTDTQYF. The CDR3 region has the DNA TGTGCCAGCAGCCCTACGGGGGGGGCGGCGAGCACAGATACGCAGTATTTT.

This sequence joins TRBV6-6 and TRBJ2-3; TRBD2 agrees at 12 bases. Trimming cost V 6 bases and J 5 bases; bases outside gene matches: 6. Germline lookup yields CDR1 MNHNY and CDR2 SVGAGI (reference sequence). The CDR3 has 15 residues. Here the CDR3 DNA reads TGTGCCAGCAGCTCTAGCGGGGGGGAGTTAGATACGCAGTATTTT. Its translation is CASSSSGGELDTQYF.

This clone was observed a few times. The rearrangement links TRBV18 to TRBJ2-7, with 9 nucleotides matching TRBD1. The CDR3 has 15 amino acids. Germline CDR1 is KGHSH and CDR2 is LQKENI. V lost 6 bases, J lost 6 bases, and 12 bases stayed unmatched. The DNA of the CDR3 is TGTGCCAGCTCTGTAGGGGGACAGGGTGACACCGAGCAGTACTTC. Translating gives CASSVGGQGDTEQYF.

This rearrangement joins TRBV7-3 to TRBJ2-7; possibly TRBD2 for D (6 bases). Trimming removed 5 bases from V and 7 bases from J, with 21 bases in between. The CDR3 spans 15 residues. Germline CDR1 SGHTA, CDR2 FQGTGA. CDR3 in amino acids: CASSPGGGGTREQYF. The CDR3 nucleotides are TGTGCCAGCAGCCCGGGTGGGGGAGGCACTAGGGAGCAGTACTTC.

This chain connects TRBV13 to TRBJ2-3; weak D call: TRBD1 (6 bases). Germline CDR1 PRHDT, CDR2 FYEKMQ (reference sequence). This CDR3 has 14 residues. Trimming pared 5 bases from V and 0 bases from J, leaving 9 bases between. The CDR3 bases are TGTGCCAGCAGCCCGACAGGCAGCACAGATACGCAGTATTTT. This encodes CASSPTGSTDTQYF.

CDR3 sequence (DNA): TGTGCCAGCAGCCCAGGGGCGTCTAATGAAAAACTGTTTTTT. This sequence encodes CASSPGASNEKLFF. V usage is TRBV6-5 and J usage is TRBJ1-4; tentatively, D is TRBD1 (6 bases). Looked up from germline, CDR1 is MNHEY and CDR2 is SVGAGI. V was pared by 6 bases and J by 3 bases, with 11 bases between. The CDR3 totals 14 residues.

The V and J genes are TRBV10-3 and TRBJ2-2, with 7 bases lining up with TRBD1. The CDR3 covers 14 residues. CDR1 and CDR2 (germline): ENHRY, SYGVKD. The ends lost 6 bases at V and 2 bases at J; junction bases unmatched: 3. The chain's CDR3 is CAISGTANTGELFF. In DNA, the CDR3 is TGTGCCATCAGCGGGACAGCCAACACCGGGGAGCTGTTTTTT.

This rearrangement joins TRBV10-3 to TRBJ2-5; D gene ambiguous. The J call may be faulty, since TRBJ2-7 better matches the DNA end. CDR1 is ENHRY, CDR2 SYGVKD, per germline. The length of the CDR3 is 13 residues. The chain's CDR3 is CAINQDLTYEQYF. The CDR3 DNA reads as TGTGCCATCAACCAGGATCTAACCTACGAGCAGTACTTC.

This clone was found a few times. The chain employs TRBV6-1 and TRBJ2-7; 9 bases are shared with TRBD2. The CDR3 has 17 residues. The V gene's germline CDR1 is MNHNS and CDR2 SASEGT. Germline trimming cut 1 base from V and 4 bases from J; bases unmatched to any gene: 11. For the CDR3, the DNA is TGTGCCAGCAGTGAAGGGTGGCGGGAGGGCCAAGAGTACGAGCAGTACTTC. Its protein is CASSEGWREGQEYEQYF.